Presented here are 26 T cell receptor beta chains from one specimen sequenced in a study of shared clonotypes between healthy human individuals. Using immunoSEQ multiplex PCR, the repertoire was profiled, and TCRdb retains in-frame clones only, with some absent. The table lists about 1 million clones, around four fifths of them singletons. The specimen was memory CD4+ T cells sorted from blood. As to subset: CD45RA-negative fraction. These receptors originate from a man between 18 and 29 years old in good health.

The V and J genes are TRBV6-5 and TRBJ2-3; 9 nucleotides match TRBD2. The CDR3 length is 15 residues. The V gene's germline CDR1 is MNHEY and CDR2 SVGAGI. V dropped 5 bases and J dropped 4; count of bases not matched to a gene: 7. This CDR3 reads CASSTAGGPADTQYF. The DNA for the CDR3 is TGTGCCAGCAGTACCGCGGGGGGGCCGGCAGATACGCAGTATTTT.

This clone was detected only a few times. The chain links TRBV19 to TRBJ2-2; 13 nucleotides match TRBD2. Losses at the gene ends were 4 bases for V and 3 bases for J; bases not matched to a gene: 2. The CDR3 loop spans 16 amino acids. Germline V gives CDR1 LNHDA, CDR2 SQIVND (reference sequence). CDR3 sequence reads: CASSKTSGGYTGELFF. For the CDR3, the DNA is TGTGCCAGTAGTAAGACTAGCGGGGGGTACACCGGGGAGCTGTTTTTT.

The chain is built from TRBV5-1 and TRBJ2-7, with D perhaps matching TRBD2 (6 bases). This CDR3 has 16 amino acids. The germline gives CDR1 SGHRS, CDR2 YFSETQ. V lost 2 bases and J 0 bases, leaving 15 bases between the germline ends. The CDR3 DNA reads TGCGCCAGCAGCTTAGCTGCGGCGGGGCCCTCCTACGAGCAGTACTTC. As protein: CASSLAAAGPSYEQYF.

V gene TRBV5-1 combines with J gene TRBJ2-7; D might be TRBD1 (6 bases). Per the germline V gene, CDR1 is SGHRS and CDR2 is YFSETQ. The CDR3 sequence is 14 residues long. V lost 4 bases and J lost 6, with 17 bases in between. The CDR3, as DNA: TGCGCCAGCAGCGCGGCAGGGGCTGGGAGCGAGCAGTACTTC. Translated, it gives CASSAAGAGSEQYF.

Regarding this clone: Germline and junction disagree at one end, which may indicate a read error. This chain uses TRBV7-7 with TRBJ2-2; 11 nucleotides match TRBD1. CDR3 length: 14 amino acids. Germline CDR1 reads SSHAT; CDR2 reads FNYEAQ (reference sequence). The CDR3 spells CASSSGQGAGELFF. The CDR3 DNA follows: TGTGCTAGCAGCTCGGGACAGGGGGCCGGGGAGCTGTTTTTT.

This sequence joins TRBV29-1 and TRBJ2-3; D is perhaps TRBD2 (5 bases). The CDR3 is made up of 20 amino acids. Trimming removed 5 bases at V and 2 bases at J, with 32 bases between. In germline, CDR1 is SQVTM, CDR2 ANQGSEA. In DNA form, the CDR3 reads TGCAGCGTTCGTAATAGGGCGTTGTCCGCCCTTGTAGCGAACACAGATACGCAGTATTTT. Its protein is CSVRNRALSALVANTDTQYF.

This rearrangement joins TRBV7-9 to TRBJ2-5; 13 positions agree with TRBD2. The V gene end was trimmed by 4 bases and the J gene end by 4 bases; junction bases not matched to a gene: 3. This CDR3 is built from 15 residues. Germline loops: CDR1 SEHNR, CDR2 FQNEAQ (reference sequence). This CDR3 reads CASSSLAGGRETQYF. Here the CDR3 DNA reads TGTGCCAGCAGCTCACTAGCGGGAGGGCGAGAGACCCAGTACTTC.

This clone has only one observation. This sequence joins TRBV30 and TRBJ1-3; D is unclear. Germline V lookup: CDR1 GTSNPN, CDR2 SVGIG (reference sequence). Trimming cost V 2 bases and J 0 bases, with 14 bases left between them. This CDR3 spans 16 amino acids. This CDR3 is CAWSRKSAPSGNTIYF. CDR3 coding DNA: TGTGCCTGGAGTCGTAAGTCAGCTCCCTCTGGAAACACCATATATTTT. The complete variable domain, with remaining parts taken from reference TRBV30 and TRBJ1-3, reads SQTIHQWPATLVQPVGSPLSLECTVEGTSNPNLYWYRQAAGRGLQLLFYSVGIGQISSEVPQNLSASRPQDRQFILSSKKLLLSDSGFYLCAWSRKSAPSGNTIYFGEGSWLTVV.

The chain carries TRBV28 and TRBJ1-5; D is undetermined. The CDR3 consists of 15 residues. V lost 5 bases, J lost 2 bases, and 13 bases lay in between. In germline, CDR1 is MDHEN, CDR2 SYDVKM. CDR3 residues: CASSLMPGGNQPQHF. CDR3 DNA: TGTGCCAGCAGTCTTATGCCCGGTGGCAATCAGCCCCAGCATTTT.

The V gene is TRBV11-2, the J gene TRBJ2-7, with TRBD1 matching over 8 bases. CDR3 length: 15 amino acids. V gave up 5 bases and J gave up 6 bases; unmatched junction bases: 12. Germline V gives CDR1 SGHAT, CDR2 FQNNGV. CDR3 residues: CASSPGGAGVGEQYF. The CDR3 DNA reads as TGTGCCAGCAGCCCAGGGGGCGCCGGGGTCGGCGAGCAGTACTTC.

The chain combines TRBV30 with TRBJ2-5; 10 positions agree with TRBD1. The end of the DNA aligns better with TRBJ2-7, so the J call may be wrong. CDR1 is GTSNPN and CDR2 is SVGIG in the germline V gene (reference sequence). The CDR3 is made up of 15 amino acids. The DNA of the CDR3 is TGTGCCTGGAGTGTAGGAGGACAGGGGGTCTACGAGCAGTACTTC. Protein: CAWSVGGQGVYEQYF.

The chain is built from TRBV9 and TRBJ1-5; D remains unclear. The V and J ends lost 0 bases and 6 bases respectively, with 13 bases between them. CDR1 SGDLS and CDR2 YYNGEE come from the germline V gene. The CDR3 covers 15 residues. The CDR3 coding sequence is TGTGCCAGCAGCGTAGGCGCAGGTGAGAGTCAGCCCCAGCATTTT. Its translation: CASSVGAGESQPQHF.

The gene calls are TRBV4-1 and TRBJ2-3; 8 bases map to TRBD2. Germline CDR1 is MGHRA and CDR2 is YSYEKL. The CDR3 is 17 amino acids. Germline trimming cut 1 base from V and 6 bases from J; bases unmatched to any gene: 12. The CDR3 nucleotides are TGCGCCAGCAGCCAAGTGGCGGGGGGTGGGGTACCGGATACGCAGTATTTT. This gives the protein CASSQVAGGGVPDTQYF.

The chain couples TRBV5-1 to TRBJ2-3, with D unclear. CDR3 length: 14 residues. Per the germline V gene, CDR1 is SGHRS and CDR2 is YFSETQ. V was trimmed by 0 bases and J by 6 bases, leaving 11 bases between them. CDR3 protein: CASSLEWVPDTQYF. CDR3 DNA: TGCGCCAGCAGCTTGGAGTGGGTCCCCGATACGCAGTATTTT.

On this clone itself: The sample contains more than one DNA sequence encoding this CDR3. The chain employs TRBV2 and TRBJ1-4, with 7 bases aligning to TRBD1. This CDR3 comprises 15 residues. Germline V gene data show CDR1 as SNHLY and CDR2 as FYNNEI. Trimming cost V 4 bases and J 1 base; bases outside gene matches: 3. The CDR3 loop reads CASSVRQGTNEKLFF. CDR3 nucleotide sequence: TGTGCCAGCAGTGTCCGACAGGGAACTAATGAAAAACTGTTTTTT.

This clone was detected ten times or more. The sample holds other DNA sequences that translate to the same CDR3. The rearrangement links TRBV6-5 to TRBJ2-7; D is unclear. The CDR3 runs 11 residues. Per germline, CDR1 MNHEY and CDR2 SVGAGI. Between the trimmed V and J ends, which lost 7 bases and 4 bases, there was a span of 8 bases. In DNA form, the CDR3 reads TGTGCCAGCATGAACCTTTACGAGCAGTACTTC. It specifies CASMNLYEQYF.

This chain uses TRBV11-2 with TRBJ2-7; D is unclear. From germline, CDR1 is SGHAT and CDR2 FQNNGV. Trimming took off 7 bases at V and 5 bases at J, with 15 bases between the two ends. The CDR3 is 13 residues long. CDR3 nucleotide sequence: TGTGCCAGCACCCTTAGTGGGAAGGACGAGCAGTACTTC. It specifies CASTLSGKDEQYF.

V and J are TRBV10-2 and TRBJ2-7; 11 nucleotides line up with TRBD2. The CDR3 is 14 residues long. J lost 6 bases, V lost 5 bases, and 6 bases had no gene match. From germline, CDR1 is WSHSY and CDR2 SAAADI. CDR3 region: CASSSGLAGAEQYF. The CDR3 region has the DNA TGCGCCAGCAGTAGTGGACTAGCGGGTGCCGAGCAGTACTTC.

The V call is TRBV18, the J call TRBJ1-2, with 10 bases aligning to TRBD1. V trimming: 4 bases; J trimming: 6 bases; junction bases outside the gene matches: 8. Germline V gene sequence: CDR1 KGHSH, CDR2 LQKENI. This CDR3 spans 15 amino acids. The CDR3 DNA reads as TGTGCCAGCTCACGGACCGGGACAGGGGATCATGGCTACACCTTC. This gives the protein CASSRTGTGDHGYTF.

The gene calls are TRBV14 and TRBJ1-2, with 7 bases matching TRBD1. The CDR3 has 13 residues. Germline V gives CDR1 SGHDN, CDR2 FVKESK. The trim removed 4 bases at V and 7 bases at J, leaving 6 bases unmatched. The chain's CDR3 is CASSPGQARGYTF. In nucleotides, the CDR3 is TGTGCCAGCAGCCCCGGACAGGCCCGTGGCTACACCTTC.

In the case of this clone: Other DNA sequences of this sample code for an identical CDR3. V gene TRBV11-2 combines with J gene TRBJ2-7; D is perhaps TRBD2 (6 bases). Per germline, CDR1 SGHAT and CDR2 FQNNGV. The CDR3 sequence is 11 residues long. Trimming removed 4 bases from V and 6 bases from J, with 7 bases in between. As DNA, the CDR3 is TGTGCCAGCAGCTCCGGGGGCGAGCAGTACTTC. Its protein is CASSSGGEQYF.

The J gene is TRBJ2-2, the V gene TRBV6-5; possible D gene TRBD1, 5 bases. From germline, CDR1 is MNHEY and CDR2 SVGAGI. The CDR3 is 14 residues long. Trimming shortened V by 2 bases and J by 5 bases, and 9 bases separated the two germline ends. The CDR3 DNA reads as TGTGCCAGCAGTTACGACAGTGGGACCGGGGAGCTGTTTTTT. Translating gives CASSYDSGTGELFF.

This clone was found once. The chain employs TRBV19 and TRBJ2-5; the D is unclear. The V end lost 0 bases, the J end lost 2 bases, and 13 bases lay between the germline ends. This CDR3 comprises 16 residues. Looked up from germline, CDR1 is LNHDA and CDR2 is SQIVND (reference sequence). The CDR3 DNA reads TGTGCCAGTAGTATAGAGATCGGCAGCCCGCAAGAGACCCAGTACTTC. Its protein product is CASSIEIGSPQETQYF.

As concerns this clone: In the same sample, other DNA sequences code for this CDR3. The chain uses TRBV7-9 and TRBJ1-1, with TRBD1 as a possible D gene (5 bases). The germline CDR1 and CDR2 sequences are SEHNR and FQNEAQ (reference sequence). This CDR3 is built from 13 residues. V dropped 5 bases and J dropped 0 bases, with 7 bases sitting between them. The DNA for the CDR3 is TGTGCCAGCAGCAGGGGCCTGAACACTGAAGCTTTCTTT. Translation gives CASSRGLNTEAFF.

V and J are TRBV6-1 and TRBJ2-1; D could derive from TRBD1 or TRBD2 (5 bases each). Germline loops: CDR1 MNHNS, CDR2 SASEGT. The CDR3 covers 14 residues. The germline V and J ends were trimmed by 7 bases and 2 bases, with 12 bases remaining between them. This chain's CDR3 is CASTTVGAYNEQFF. The CDR3 DNA reads as TGTGCCAGCACTACAGTGGGGGCCTACAATGAGCAGTTCTTC.

The table lists this clone with a count of one. The V gene is TRBV18, the J gene TRBJ2-5; D gene unclear. V lost 5 bases and J lost 2, with 9 bases in between. Germline V gene lookup returns CDR1 KGHSH and CDR2 LQKENI. This CDR3 region has 13 residues. CDR3 region: CASSSPAQETQYF. CDR3 coding DNA: TGTGCCAGCTCATCCCCAGCACAAGAGACCCAGTACTTC.